The clone carrying this T cell receptor (beta chain) was detected only a few times. Its antigen is still unknown. Scientists made TCR beta libraries using quantitative 5'-RACE with molecular barcodes. One entry per CDR3 protein results from TCRdb running MiXCR on the 5' RACE reads. The data show a few hundred thousand distinct CDR3 sequences, about 22% seen once. The sample belongs to a study of CD8 T cells in ankylosing spondylitis. Findings of the study overall: Typical of ankylosing spondylitis blood, it appeared, was a TCR beta motif of fewer than ten highly homologous variants. Reactive arthritis synovial fluid and blood were previously reported to contain some motif variants. Clones linked with disease were CD8+ and fairly uncommon in the peripheral blood. There was reportedly significant enrichment of clones that were disease-linked in matched ankylosing spondylitis synovial fluid.

Sequencing was done on a sample of blood, either unsorted or a sorted T cell fraction (not recorded which). This TCR was sampled from a male donor with ankylosing spondylitis.

This CDR3 is CASSPSGAGITDTQYF. Written as DNA, the CDR3 is TGTGCCAGCAGCCCCTCCGGAGCGGGTATCACAGATACGCAGTATTTT. The chain combines TRBV7-9 with TRBJ2-3; tentatively, D is TRBD2 (6 bases). This CDR3 is built from 16 residues. V was trimmed by 5 bases and J by 2 bases, leaving 17 bases between them. Germline V gene sequence: CDR1 SEHNR, CDR2 FQNEAQ (reference sequence). The whole variable domain, remainder taken from reference TRBV7-9 and TRBJ2-3, is DTGVSQNPRHKITKRGQNVTFRCDPISEHNRLYWYRQTLGQGPEFLTYFQNEAQLEKSRLLSDRFSAERPKGSFSTLEIQRTEQGDSAMYLCASSPSGAGITDTQYFGPGTRLTVL.